This T cell receptor (beta chain) is drawn from a study of cytomegalovirus exposure and HLA in healthy donors. For the study at large: The roughly 130 validation repertoires, a later analysis reported, used the same platform as the approximately 730 repertoires from the first cohort. Study-wide points: A list of 150 to 200 TCR beta chains associated with cytomegalovirus was given.

As regards this clone: Antigen: not known.

Libraries were prepared by immunoSEQ multiplex PCR; TCRdb keeps only in-frame clonotypes and omits some of them. The sample shows around 150,000 clones, roughly 90% of them seen only once. With 6 bases clipped from V and 6 bases from J, the junction kept 8 bases outside the gene matches. CDR1 and CDR2 from the germline V gene are MNHEY and SMNVEV (reference sequence). CDR3 length: 15 residues. The J gene is TRBJ2-7, the V gene TRBV27; 13 bases align to TRBD2. The source of this sequence is a woman aged 30 to 39 in good health and CMV-seronegative. Sequencing input: PBMCs. CDR3 nucleotides: TGTGCCAGCAGCCGCGGGACTAGCGGGATTCGCGAGCAGTACTTC. This encodes CASSRGTSGIREQYF.